The 25 T cell receptor beta chains reported below all come from one sample, sequenced in a study of blood T cell repertoires in COVID-19. Only in-frame clones appear in the TCRdb table, and some are missing; sequencing was by immunoSEQ multiplex PCR. The table records more than 110,000 clones, about 89% of them present only once. Material: peripheral blood. The receptor source for this set is a man between 60 and 75 years old with active or convalescent COVID-19.

The table lists this clone with a few counts. The V and J genes are TRBV7-3 and TRBJ2-1, with TRBD2 identical over 7 bases. CDR1 is SGHTA and CDR2 is FQGTGA in the germline V gene. Losses at the gene ends were 1 base for V and 7 bases for J; bases not matched to a gene: 7. The CDR3 is 15 residues long. The chain's CDR3 is CASSLIAGVRNEQFF. In DNA form, the CDR3 reads TGTGCCAGCAGCTTAATCGCGGGAGTGCGTAATGAGCAGTTCTTC.

CDR3 bases: TGTGCCAGCAGCGTAACCGGGACTAGCGAGACCCAGTACTTC. It translates to CASSVTGTSETQYF. The chain links TRBV9 to TRBJ2-5; 9 bases map to TRBD2. CDR3 length equals 14 residues. From germline, CDR1 is SGDLS and CDR2 YYNGEE. J was trimmed by 5 bases and V by 1 base; bases with no gene match: 3.

In this sample, this clone turned up once. This chain uses TRBV12-3 or TRBV12-4 with TRBJ1-1; 7 bases line up with TRBD1. The CDR3 is 12 residues long. Unmatched junction bases numbered 8, after V lost 5 bases and J lost 11 bases. In DNA form, the CDR3 reads TGTGCCAGCAGTCCACCCGACAGGGTCGCTTTCTTT. The encoded protein is CASSPPDRVAFF.

V usage is TRBV6-2 or TRBV6-3 and J usage is TRBJ1-5, with TRBD1 matching over 7 bases. The CDR3 is made up of 15 amino acids. The V segment lost 2 bases and the J segment 2 bases; nucleotides outside the gene matches: 3. CDR1 MNHEY and CDR2 SVGEGT come from the germline V gene. The CDR3 reads CASSYNRGGNQPQHF. DNA for the CDR3: TGTGCCAGCAGTTACAACAGGGGTGGCAATCAGCCCCAGCATTTT.

The chain joins TRBV7-2 to TRBJ1-4; a possible D gene is TRBD1 (5 bases). The germline V and J ends were trimmed by 4 bases and 8 bases, with 14 bases remaining between them. The V gene's germline CDR1 is SGHTA and CDR2 FQGNSA. This CDR3 comprises 14 residues. CDR3 in amino acids: CASSSNRAGEKLFF. For the CDR3, the DNA is TGTGCCAGCAGCTCCAATCGGGCAGGGGAAAAACTGTTTTTT.

The chain combines TRBV19 with TRBJ2-5, with TRBD1 as a possible D gene (6 bases). The CDR3 is 13 residues long. Trimming took 10 bases from V and 0 from J, leaving 12 bases between them. The germline V gene encodes CDR1 LNHDA and CDR2 SQIVND (reference sequence). The CDR3 sequence: CATKDRYQETQYF. The CDR3 bases are TGTGCCACCAAAGACAGGTACCAAGAGACCCAGTACTTC.

V gene TRBV28 combines with J gene TRBJ1-2; no clear D gene. V was pared by 6 bases and J by 5 bases, with 13 bases between. CDR3 length equals 13 residues. Germline-derived CDR1 and CDR2 are MDHEN and SYDVKM. The CDR3 loop is CASRAGRTYGYTF. The DNA of the CDR3 is TGTGCCAGCAGGGCCGGGAGAACTTATGGCTACACCTTC.

This chain connects TRBV4-2 to TRBJ2-5; 16 bases are shared with TRBD2. The germline CDR1 and CDR2 sequences are LGHNA and YNFKEQ. V lost 4 bases to trimming and J lost 0 bases; unmatched junction nucleotides: 2. CDR3 size: 17 residues. CDR3 in DNA: TGTGCCAGCAGCCCTGGGACTAGCGGGAGGGACCAAGAGACCCAGTACTTC. Translated: CASSPGTSGRDQETQYF.

V and J are TRBV5-1 and TRBJ2-2; D is possibly TRBD1 (6 bases). The CDR3 has 15 amino acids. V shed 3 bases and J shed 7 bases, with 16 bases lying between them. Germline CDR1 reads SGHRS; CDR2 reads YFSETQ. The CDR3 loop reads CASSYGQWQGGELFF. The DNA of the CDR3 is TGCGCCAGCAGCTACGGACAGTGGCAGGGCGGGGAGCTGTTTTTT.

The CDR3 DNA reads TGTGCCAGCAGCCAGACAGATCGGAACACTGAAGCTTTCTTT. This encodes CASSQTDRNTEAFF. This chain links TRBV14 with TRBJ1-1; possibly TRBD1 for D (5 bases). Deletions cut 3 bases from V and 1 base from J, with 9 bases between. The germline V gene has CDR1 SGHDN and CDR2 FVKESK. The CDR3 is 14 residues long. Full variable domain (outside the CDR3, taken from reference TRBV14 and TRBJ1-1): EAGVTQFPSHSVIEKGQTVTLRCDPISGHDNLYWYRRVMGKEIKFLLHFVKESKQDESGMPNNRFLAERTGGTYSTLKVQPAELEDSGVYFCASSQTDRNTEAFFGQGTRLTVV.

The chain has TRBV9 and TRBJ1-2; 10 nucleotides align to TRBD1. The CDR3 sequence is 14 residues long. Germline lookup yields CDR1 SGDLS and CDR2 YYNGEE. The V segment lost 3 bases and the J segment 3 bases; nucleotides outside the gene matches: 2. The CDR3 reads CASSAGQGHYGYTF. The CDR3, as DNA: TGTGCCAGCAGCGCGGGACAGGGGCACTATGGCTACACCTTC.

The chain combines TRBV7-3 with TRBJ1-3; 7 bases are shared with TRBD1. With V trimmed by 5 bases and J by 0 bases, 7 bases remained unmatched. CDR1 and CDR2 from the germline V gene are SGHTA and FQGTGA. The CDR3 covers 16 residues. The CDR3 DNA sequence: TGTGCCAGCAGCCCGGGACAGCCGAGCTCTGGAAACACCATATATTTT. Translation: CASSPGQPSSGNTIYF. The variable domain in full, with the rest retrieved from reference TRBV7-3 and TRBJ1-3, is GAGVSQTPSNKVTEKGKYVELRCDPISGHTALYWYRQSLGQGPEFLIYFQGTGAADDSGLPNDRFFAVRPEGSVSTLKIQRTERGDSAVYLCASSPGQPSSGNTIYFGEGSWLTVV.

The V gene is TRBV28, the J gene TRBJ1-2, with a weak D call TRBD1 (5 bases). Germline CDR1 is MDHEN and CDR2 is SYDVKM. The CDR3 is 14 amino acids. V lost 4 bases to trimming and J lost 10 bases, with 19 bases between them. The CDR3 loop reads CASSSPQVGSAYTF. CDR3 sequence (DNA): TGTGCCAGCAGTTCCCCACAGGTTGGGTCTGCCTACACCTTC.

This chain connects TRBV9 to TRBJ2-1, with TRBD2 matching 7 bases. The CDR3 covers 15 residues. CDR1 and CDR2 (germline): SGDLS, YYNGEE. V lost 3 bases and J lost 3; bases outside the gene matches: 6. CDR3 loop: CASSAGGFDYNEQFF. The CDR3, as DNA: TGTGCCAGCAGCGCCGGGGGGTTCGACTACAATGAGCAGTTCTTC. The complete variable domain, with remaining parts taken from reference TRBV9 and TRBJ2-1, reads DSGVTQTPKHLITATGQRVTLRCSPRSGDLSVYWYQQSLDQGLQFLIQYYNGEERAKGNILERFSAQQFPDLHSELNLSSLELGDSALYFCASSAGGFDYNEQFFGPGTRLTVL.

The chain has TRBV13 and TRBJ1-1; weak D call: TRBD1 (5 bases). Germline CDR1 and CDR2: PRHDT and FYEKMQ (reference sequence). CDR3 length equals 17 residues. V was trimmed by 4 bases and J by 6 bases, leaving 24 bases between them. CDR3 sequence reads: CASSSPGGYSTGAEAFF. The CDR3 DNA is TGTGCCAGCAGCTCCCCGGGCGGCTACTCAACAGGCGCTGAAGCTTTCTTT.

This sequence joins TRBV19 and TRBJ2-3, with 7 bases aligning to TRBD1. CDR3 length: 16 residues. V lost 6 bases and J lost 0; bases outside the gene matches: 9. Looked up from germline, CDR1 is LNHDA and CDR2 is SQIVND (reference sequence). The chain's CDR3 is CASRLNNRGSTDTQYF. CDR3 in DNA: TGTGCCAGTAGATTGAATAACAGGGGTAGCACAGATACGCAGTATTTT.

V and J are TRBV3-1 (or the pseudogene TRBV3-2) and TRBJ2-3; D gene uncertain. There are 12 residues in the CDR3. Trimming removed 1 base at V and 3 bases at J, with 2 bases between. In germline, CDR1 is LGHDT, CDR2 YNNKEL (reference sequence). The CDR3 region is CASSQATDTQYF. The CDR3 DNA reads TGTGCCAGCAGCCAAGCGACAGATACGCAGTATTTT.

The chain is built from TRBV11-2 and TRBJ2-7, with 9 positions matching TRBD1. V lost 6 bases and J lost 5; bases outside the gene matches: 5. CDR1 is SGHAT and CDR2 is FQNNGV in the germline V gene. This CDR3 has 13 amino acids. The CDR3 bases are TGTGCCAGCAGGGCGGGACAGGGTAACGAGCAGTACTTC. This translates into CASRAGQGNEQYF.

This sequence joins TRBV7-2 and TRBJ2-6, with 7 positions matching TRBD2. CDR1 is SGHTA, CDR2 FQGNSA, per germline. V dropped 5 bases and J dropped 3; count of bases not matched to a gene: 4. The CDR3 is 15 amino acids. The CDR3 here is CASSPGGFGANVLTF. The CDR3 bases are TGTGCCAGCAGCCCCGGGGGGTTTGGGGCCAACGTCCTGACTTTC.

This chain uses TRBV7-2 with TRBJ1-2, with D perhaps TRBD1 (5 bases). The CDR3 spans 15 residues. The germline V and J ends were trimmed by 1 base and 2 bases, with 11 bases remaining between them. Looked up from germline, CDR1 is SGHTA and CDR2 is FQGNSA. CDR3 protein: CASSLVIAGNYGYTF. CDR3 DNA: TGTGCCAGCAGCTTAGTTATAGCAGGGAACTATGGCTACACCTTC.

The rearrangement links TRBV4-2 to TRBJ2-7, with 8 positions matching TRBD2. Per germline, CDR1 LGHNA and CDR2 YNFKEQ. The CDR3 is 15 amino acids. With V trimmed by 0 bases and J by 3 bases, 4 bases remained unmatched. The CDR3: CASSQDGLALYEQYF. The CDR3 coding sequence is TGTGCCAGCAGCCAAGATGGACTAGCCCTCTACGAGCAGTACTTC.

The rearrangement uses TRBV2 and TRBJ1-1, with no clear D. The CDR3 loop spans 12 amino acids. V lost 2 bases, J lost 1 base, and 2 bases lay in between. From germline, CDR1 is SNHLY and CDR2 FYNNEI. CDR3 protein: CASSERNTEAFF. The DNA for the CDR3 is TGTGCCAGCAGTGAACGGAACACTGAAGCTTTCTTT.

The J gene is TRBJ1-1, the V gene TRBV24-1; possibly TRBD1 for D (6 bases). This CDR3 has 12 residues. CDR1 is KGHDR, CDR2 SFDVKD, per germline. V was pared by 5 bases and J by 4 bases, with 7 bases between. The DNA for the CDR3 is TGTGCCACCAGTGGCAGGGGCACTGAAGCTTTCTTT. Translating gives CATSGRGTEAFF.

This clone was seen just once. The chain recombines TRBV25-1 with TRBJ1-2; no clear D gene. In germline, CDR1 is MGHDK, CDR2 SYGVNS. The V and J ends lost 6 bases and 0 bases respectively, with 8 bases between them. CDR3 length: 13 amino acids. For the CDR3, the DNA is TGTGCCAGCAGACAGAACGCTAACTATGGCTACACCTTC. Protein sequence: CASRQNANYGYTF.

This chain uses TRBV2 with TRBJ1-5, with 8 bases identical to TRBD1. Germline loops: CDR1 SNHLY, CDR2 FYNNEI. J gave up 11 bases and V 1 base, and 16 bases lay outside the gene matches. The CDR3 covers 17 residues. The CDR3 nucleotides are TGTGCCAGCAGTGAAGGGGGAATCAGGACAGGGATCGGGGCCCAGCATTTT. Amino acids: CASSEGGIRTGIGAQHF.